A selection of T cell receptor beta chains follows, all from one sample in a study of PD-1 blockade in classical Hodgkin lymphoma. Sequenced by immunoSEQ multiplex PCR; TCRdb stores in-frame clones only, minus some. The sample lists about 93,000 clones, 78% occurring once. The material sequenced was peripheral blood mononuclear cells (PBMCs), taken before the fourth cycle of nivolumab. All receptors come from a human donor with classical Hodgkin lymphoma. CDR3s include the opening cysteine and the closing phenylalanine or tryptophan. The order of the fields is J gene, D gene, clone size, V gene, CDR3 protein, CDR3 DNA. The D gene is left open where the match is weak. Expanded clones get a size class; other rows say once, few or many, or leave the size out.

>TRBJ1-5|-|-|TRBV10-3
CAISESAGSNQPQHF
TGTGCCATCAGTGAGTCGGCAGGGAGCAATCAGCCCCAGCATTTT
>TRBJ2-7|-|-|TRBV6-6
CASSPGTLPYEQYF
TGTGCCAGCAGCCCCGGGACTCTTCCCTACGAGCAGTACTTC
>TRBJ1-6|-|once|TRBV4-1
CASSQFPPAFNSPLHF
TGCGCCAGCAGCCAATTCCCGCCGGCGTTTAATTCACCCCTCCACTTT
>TRBJ2-5|-|-|TRBV6-5
CASSYSGIGIQETQYF
TGTGCCAGCAGTTACTCGGGGATCGGAATCCAAGAGACCCAGTACTTC
>TRBJ1-2|-|-|TRBV18
CASSPTGESYGYTF
TGTGCCAGCTCACCGACGGGGGAAAGCTATGGCTACACCTTC
>TRBJ2-2|-|once|TRBV19
CASSISTRGGELFF
TGTGCCAGTAGTATCTCTACCAGAGGCGGGGAGCTGTTTTTT
>TRBJ2-3|-|-|TRBV4-1
CASSPLWGGTDTQYF
TGCGCCAGCAGCCCGCTATGGGGGGGCACAGATACGCAGTATTTT
>TRBJ2-5|TRBD1|-|TRBV28
CASWTGAGEETQYF
TGTGCCAGCTGGACAGGGGCAGGGGAAGAGACCCAGTACTTC
>TRBJ2-7|-|once|TRBV29-1
CSVTTVTYEQYF
TGCAGCGTAACGACGGTGACCTACGAGCAGTACTTC
>TRBJ2-3|-|-|TRBV23-1
CASSQYIRQRRADTQYF
TGCGCCAGCAGTCAATATATTAGGCAGCGGAGGGCAGATACGCAGTATTTT
>TRBJ1-4|-|-|TRBV7-9
CASSLTSGEKLFF
TGTGCCAGCAGCTTGACTAGTGGTGAAAAACTGTTTTTT
>TRBJ2-7|-|-|TRBV6-5
CATLVSSYEQYF
TGTGCGACTCTGGTCAGCTCCTACGAGCAGTACTTC
>TRBJ2-1|-|many|TRBV5-4
CASSYGQTNEQFF
TGTGCCAGCAGCTACGGACAGACCAATGAGCAGTTCTTC
>TRBJ1-5|-|-|TRBV10-3
CASRGARGQPQHF
TGTGCCTCGAGGGGGGCACGGGGTCAGCCCCAGCATTTT
>TRBJ2-7|TRBD1|-|TRBV5-1
CASSQPTGVAYEQYF
TGCGCCAGCAGCCAGCCGACAGGGGTCGCCTACGAGCAGTACTTC
>TRBJ1-5|-|-|TRBV6-6
CASSYSFSNQPQHF
TGTGCCAGCAGTTACTCGTTTAGCAATCAGCCCCAGCATTTT